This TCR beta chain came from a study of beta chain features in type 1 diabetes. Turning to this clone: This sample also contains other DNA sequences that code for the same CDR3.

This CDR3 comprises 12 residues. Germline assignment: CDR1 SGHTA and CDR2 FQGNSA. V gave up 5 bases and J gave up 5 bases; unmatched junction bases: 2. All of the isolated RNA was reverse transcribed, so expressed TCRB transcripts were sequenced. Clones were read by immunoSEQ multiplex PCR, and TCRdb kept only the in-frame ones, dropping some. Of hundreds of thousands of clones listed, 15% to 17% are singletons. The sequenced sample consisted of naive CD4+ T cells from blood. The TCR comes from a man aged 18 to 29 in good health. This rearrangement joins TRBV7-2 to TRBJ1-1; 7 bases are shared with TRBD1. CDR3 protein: CASSRQGTEAFF. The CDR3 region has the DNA TGTGCCAGCAGCAGACAGGGTACTGAAGCTTTCTTT.